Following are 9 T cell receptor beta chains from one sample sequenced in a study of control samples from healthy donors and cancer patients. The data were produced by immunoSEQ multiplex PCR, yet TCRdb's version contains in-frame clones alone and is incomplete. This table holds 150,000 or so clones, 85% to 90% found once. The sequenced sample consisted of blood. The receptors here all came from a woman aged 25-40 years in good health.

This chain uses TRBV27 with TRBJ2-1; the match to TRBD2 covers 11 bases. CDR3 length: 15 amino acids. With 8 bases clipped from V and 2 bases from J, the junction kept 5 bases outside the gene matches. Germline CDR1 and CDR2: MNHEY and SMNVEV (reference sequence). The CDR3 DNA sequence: TGTGCCAGCGGGAGACTAGCGGGGCCCTACAATGAGCAGTTCTTC. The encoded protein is CASGRLAGPYNEQFF.

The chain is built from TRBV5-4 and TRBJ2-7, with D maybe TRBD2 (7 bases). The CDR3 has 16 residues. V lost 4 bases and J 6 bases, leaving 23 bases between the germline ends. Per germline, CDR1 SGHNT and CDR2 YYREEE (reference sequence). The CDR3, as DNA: TGTGCCAGCAGCCGGGGGGCAGGGCGTACCTCCGGCGAGCAGTACGTC. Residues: CASSRGAGRTSGEQYV.

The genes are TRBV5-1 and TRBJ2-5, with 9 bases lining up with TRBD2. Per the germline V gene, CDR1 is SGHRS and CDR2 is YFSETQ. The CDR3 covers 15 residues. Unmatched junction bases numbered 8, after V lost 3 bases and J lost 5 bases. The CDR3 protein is CASSWGAGGLETQYF. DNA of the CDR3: TGCGCCAGCAGCTGGGGGGCGGGAGGGCTGGAGACCCAGTACTTC. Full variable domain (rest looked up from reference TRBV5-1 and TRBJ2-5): KAGVTQTPRYLIKTRGQQVTLSCSPISGHRSVSWYQQTPGQGLQFLFEYFSETQRNKGNFPGRFSGRQFSNSRSEMNVSTLELGDSALYLCASSWGAGGLETQYFGPGTRLLVL.

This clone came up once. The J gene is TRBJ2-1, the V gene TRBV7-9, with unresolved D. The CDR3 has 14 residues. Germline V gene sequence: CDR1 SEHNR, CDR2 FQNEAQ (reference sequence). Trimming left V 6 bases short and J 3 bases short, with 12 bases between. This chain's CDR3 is CASSFMDHYNEQFF. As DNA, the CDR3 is TGTGCCAGCAGTTTCATGGACCACTACAATGAGCAGTTCTTC.

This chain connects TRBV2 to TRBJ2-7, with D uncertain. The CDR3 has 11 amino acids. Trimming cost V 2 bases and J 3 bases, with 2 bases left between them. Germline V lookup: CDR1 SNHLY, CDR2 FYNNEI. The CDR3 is CASSELYEQYV. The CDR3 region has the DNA TGTGCCAGCAGTGAACTCTACGAGCAGTACGTC.

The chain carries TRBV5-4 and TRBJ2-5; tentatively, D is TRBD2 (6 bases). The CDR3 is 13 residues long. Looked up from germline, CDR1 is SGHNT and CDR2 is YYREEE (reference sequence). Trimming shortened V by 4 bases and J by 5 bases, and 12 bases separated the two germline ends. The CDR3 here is CASSQGGRETQYF. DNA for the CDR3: TGTGCCAGCAGCCAGGGAGGTCGGGAGACCCAGTACTTC.

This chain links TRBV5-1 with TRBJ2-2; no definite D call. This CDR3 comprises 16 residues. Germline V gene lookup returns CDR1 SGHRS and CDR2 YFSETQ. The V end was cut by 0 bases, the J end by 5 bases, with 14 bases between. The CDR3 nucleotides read TGCGCCAGCAGCTTGGGAGTGGATATGGGAACCGGGGAGCTGTTTTTT. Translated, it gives CASSLGVDMGTGELFF.

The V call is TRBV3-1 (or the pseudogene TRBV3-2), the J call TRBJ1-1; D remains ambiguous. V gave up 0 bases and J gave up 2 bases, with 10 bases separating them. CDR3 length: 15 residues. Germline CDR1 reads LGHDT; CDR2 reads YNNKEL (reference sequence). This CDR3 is CASSQDKGINTEAFF. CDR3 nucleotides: TGTGCCAGCAGCCAAGATAAAGGGATAAACACTGAAGCTTTCTTT.

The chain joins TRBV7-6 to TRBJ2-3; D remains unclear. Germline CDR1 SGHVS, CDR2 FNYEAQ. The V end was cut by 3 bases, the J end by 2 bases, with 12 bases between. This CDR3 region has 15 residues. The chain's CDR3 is CASSFQPASTDTQYF. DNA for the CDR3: TGTGCCAGCAGCTTCCAGCCAGCTTCCACAGATACGCAGTATTTT.